This entry concerns a single T cell receptor (beta chain). Its antigen is still unknown. The DNA ends 3 residues before the CDR3 does, and the rest of the CDR3 is filled in from the germline J gene. Assay: immunoSEQ multiplex PCR; the TCRdb copy retains only in-frame clones and omits some. The table records some 16,000 clones without singletons, the ten largest covering approximately 14%. These data originate in a study of T cell clonality in common variable immunodeficiency. Study-wide results and limits: Fewer deletions and N-nucleotide insertions were reportedly seen in common variable immunodeficiency TCR beta sequences.

The CDR3 has 15 amino acids. Looked up from germline, CDR1 is GTSNPN and CDR2 is SVGIG (reference sequence). V was pared by 3 bases and J by 9 bases, with 11 bases of the junction left unmatched. This sequence originates from a human donor with common variable immunodeficiency. Material: peripheral blood mononuclear cells. V is TRBV30 and J is TRBJ1-6, with 7 nucleotides matching TRBD1. Incomplete CDR3 DNA: TGTGCCTGGAGGCCCGGGGGAGGGGGCTCTTCACCC. This translates into CAWRPGGGGSSP. In full, the CDR3 reads CAWRPGGGGSSPLHF.